Below, one T cell receptor (beta chain) is given with its context. V shed 5 bases and J shed 6 bases, with 12 bases lying between them. The CDR3 totals 13 residues. CDR1 and CDR2 from the germline V gene are SGHTA and FQGTGA. This entry is derived from a study of brain T cells in children with intractable seizures. Libraries were prepared by immunoSEQ multiplex PCR; TCRdb keeps only in-frame clonotypes and omits some of them. The sample lists approximately 110,000 clones, approximately 94% occurring once. The chain links TRBV7-3 to TRBJ2-3; D gene uncertain. Here the sequenced sample was peripheral blood, taken at surgery. The TCR was taken from a boy in the first two years of life with hemimegalencephaly and intractable seizures. CDR3 in amino acids: CASSPRFWDTQYF. The CDR3 DNA follows: TGTGCCAGCAGCCCCCGGTTTTGGGATACGCAGTATTTT.